This TCR beta chain originates from a study of a mutant IDH1 vaccine in newly diagnosed glioma. Across the whole study: Vaccines were begun 4-6 weeks after radiotherapy alone, or with temozolomide cycles. Radiotherapy, temozolomide, or both had been given previously, and both were given to most. Whole-study results and caveats: Among patients, roughly 94% showed immune responses induced by the vaccine. Apparently, pseudoprogression bore no relation to changes among the top peripheral T cell clonotypes.

The time point: week 11, during vaccination. Each dose delivered 300 ug of mutant IDH1 20-mer peptide subcutaneously with imiquimod. V lost 3 bases and J lost 12, with 17 bases in between. Germline V lookup: CDR1 LNHDA, CDR2 SQIVND (reference sequence). The CDR3 covers 14 residues. With respect to this clone: Its antigen is undetermined.

Sequencing was performed with immunoSEQ multiplex PCR; in TCRdb, only in-frame clones are kept and a portion is missing. The data hold around 60,000 clones, with roughly 90% observed a single time. The material was PBMCs, obtained from a glioma patient whose treatment included an IDH1 peptide vaccine. V and J are TRBV19 and TRBJ1-4, with a tentative D call TRBD1 (6 bases). This TCR came from a man aged 35 to 55 with glioma. The CDR3 DNA reads as TGTGCCAGTAGTATGGGGTTAGGACAGCAGGAACTGTTTTTT. It yields the protein CASSMGLGQQELFF.